This TCR beta chain was retrieved from a study of spatial heterogeneity in lung cancer. Overall study context: More beta-chain than alpha-chain sequences were consistently detected.

The sample holds many counts of this clonotype. The library was built for alpha chains, so this beta chain is an off-target read and its size means little. Time point meaning: sample taken at primary tumor resection. Extraction of whole RNA from tumor, nontumor lung or frozen PBMC preceded unsorted sequencing. Germline values: CDR1 KGHSH, CDR2 LQKENI. The junction had 8 bases not matched to a gene; V was cut back by 4 bases and J by 4 bases. The CDR3 has 16 residues. Every TCR cDNA molecule bore its own unique molecular identifier. TCRdb fed the 5' RACE reads into MiXCR, producing one record per CDR3 protein. The sample lists approximately 11,000 distinct CDR3 sequences; roughly 3.5% were seen once.

The specimen comprised PBMCs, sampled at surgery. The rearrangement joins TRBV18 to TRBJ2-2, with 8 bases lining up with TRBD1. The TCR comes from a female donor with early-stage non-small cell lung cancer. CDR3 sequence: CASSRRQGRVTGELFF. CDR3 coding DNA: TGTGCCAGCTCACGCCGACAGGGGAGAGTCACCGGGGAGCTGTTTTTT.